These T cell receptor beta chains were read from a single sample in a study of cytomegalovirus exposure and HLA in healthy donors. This table comes from immunoSEQ multiplex PCR, and its TCRdb copy is limited to in-frame clones, with some not included. Here the sample spans 100,000 or so clones, about 16% being singletons. The sample comprised PBMCs. These TCRs come from a female donor in good health and CMV-seronegative. Each CDR3 is given with its conserved first and last residue. A D gene is named only where the DNA matches it firmly. Clone size is shown for a subset of rows, as once, few, many or a class of expanded clone.

j_call d_call clone_size v_call cdr3_nt cdr3_aa
TRBJ2-7 TRBD2 few TRBV7-2 TGTGCCAGCAGCCCCCGGGGAGGGGTAGGCGAGCAGTACTTC CASSPRGGVGEQYF
TRBJ2-3 TRBD2 NA TRBV4-2 TGTGCCAGCAGCCAAGAGGGCGGGGGGAACACAGATACGCAGTATTTT CASSQEGGGNTDTQYF
TRBJ2-7 NA NA TRBV4-2 TGTGCCAGCAGCCAAGATAATAGGGGCTACGAGCAGTACTTC CASSQDNRGYEQYF
TRBJ2-7 NA NA TRBV27 TGTGCCAGCAGTTTAAACAACCACGAGCAGTACTTC CASSLNNHEQYF
TRBJ2-2 TRBD2 NA TRBV6-4 TGTGCCACCCTCTGGGGACTAGCGGGGGGAACGAACACCGGGGAGCTGTTTTTT CATLWGLAGGTNTGELFF
TRBJ1-1 NA NA TRBV7-9 TGTGCCAGCAGCTTAGGACAGGAGAGCACTGAAGCTTTCTTT CASSLGQESTEAFF
TRBJ2-5 TRBD2 few TRBV28 TGTGCCAGCAGTTTTGTGGCCGATTCCGGGGCTAGCGGCCAAGAGACCCAGTACTTC CASSFVADSGASGQETQYF
TRBJ2-5 NA NA TRBV11-3 TGTGCCAGCAGCTCGGGGGGCGCGACCCAGTACTTC CASSSGGATQYF
TRBJ1-3 NA once TRBV7-8 TGTGCCAGCAGCTTCCCTCCGGGAAACACCATATATTTT CASSFPPGNTIYF
TRBJ2-7 NA few TRBV29-1 TGCAGCGCCTCTGACAGCTCCTACGAGCAGTACTTC CSASDSSYEQYF
TRBJ1-2 TRBD1 few TRBV4-3 TGCGCCAGCAGCCAAGAGCTACCGGGACAGGGGGCTGGCTACACCTTC CASSQELPGQGAGYTF
TRBJ2-7 TRBD2 NA TRBV11-1 TGTGCCAGCAGCTTAGGGATTGTGGCGGGAGTGACCGAGCAGTACTTC CASSLGIVAGVTEQYF
TRBJ2-1 TRBD2 many TRBV5-1 TGCGCCAGCAGCTTGGCGCCTAGCGGAATCCCTACTGAGCAGTTCTTC CASSLAPSGIPTEQFF
TRBJ1-2 NA few TRBV19 TGTGCCAGTAGTAGCGACAGGACCGGGCAGAGCGAGAACTATGGCTACACCTTC CASSSDRTGQSENYGYTF
TRBJ2-2 NA few TRBV2 TGTGCCAGCAGTGCCTTACTCCCGAACACCGGGGAGCTGTTTTTT CASSALLPNTGELFF
TRBJ2-7 NA few TRBV29-1 TGCAGCGTGGGGGGAGCAGGTAGGTGGGAGCAGTACTTC CSVGGAGRWEQYF
TRBJ2-2 TRBD2 NA TRBV5-4 TGTGCCAGCAGCTCGTCGGGACTAGCGGGGGGGAACACCGGGGAGCTGTTTTTT CASSSSGLAGGNTGELFF
TRBJ1-2 NA few TRBV4-1 TGCGCCAGCAGCCAAGATATTGGCAGAGGGAAGGCTGGGCTAGGCTACACCTTC CASSQDIGRGKAGLGYTF
TRBJ2-2 TRBD2 NA TRBV7-3 TGTGCCAGCAGCTCGCGGGAGGGCCAGGTCACCGGGGAGCTGTTTTTT CASSSREGQVTGELFF
TRBJ2-1 NA few TRBV7-9 TGTGCCAGCAGCTTACGAACAACTGAGCAGTTCTTC CASSLRTTEQFF
TRBJ1-4 NA few TRBV19 TGTGCCAGTACCCTAGGGGCAACTAATGAAAAACTGTTTTTT CASTLGATNEKLFF
TRBJ1-3 NA NA TRBV10-1 TGCGCCAGCAGTCGATCTACTGGAAACACCATATATTTT CASSRSTGNTIYF
TRBJ2-2 TRBD2 once TRBV7-2 TGTGCCAGCAGCCGTAGCGGGAGCGTCACCGGGGAGCTGTTTTTT CASSRSGSVTGELFF
TRBJ1-1 TRBD1 few TRBV2 TGTGCCAGCAGTGGACAGGGGGGAGCGAACACTGAAGCTTTCTTT CASSGQGGANTEAFF
TRBJ1-2 NA NA TRBV7-8 TGTGCCAGCAGCCGACAGGTTGACTATGGCTACACCTTC CASSRQVDYGYTF
TRBJ2-2 TRBD2 NA TRBV7-3 TGTGCCAGCAGCTTAACTAGCGGGACCCCCGGGGAGCTGTTTTTT CASSLTSGTPGELFF
TRBJ1-5 NA NA TRBV2 TGTGCCAGCAGTGAAGCTGGGAGAAATCAGCCCCAGCATTTT CASSEAGRNQPQHF
TRBJ2-5 NA few TRBV4-3 TGCGCCAGCAGCCCCCGGTCCACGGGGAGGGAGACCCAGTACTTC CASSPRSTGRETQYF
TRBJ2-5 TRBD2 few TRBV9 TGTGCCAGCAGCCCTTCCGGGACTAGCGGGGAGACCCAGTACTTC CASSPSGTSGETQYF
TRBJ1-5 NA few TRBV7-6 TGTGCCAGCAGCATCGGGAATCAGCCCCAGCATTTT CASSIGNQPQHF
TRBJ1-1 NA NA TRBV29-1 TGCAGCGTTGGGACCCCGGGGGTTGAAGCTTTCTTT CSVGTPGVEAFF
TRBJ2-4 TRBD1 few TRBV30 TGTGCCTGGAGTCAGGGGGAGCACATTCAGTACTTC CAWSQGEHIQYF
TRBJ1-5 NA few TRBV6-5 TGTGCCAGCAGACCGGGGGGAAATCAGCCCCAGCATTTT CASRPGGNQPQHF
TRBJ2-3 TRBD2 few TRBV30 TGTGCCTGGATAGGCGGGACTAGCGGGGGCACAGATACGCAGTATTTT CAWIGGTSGGTDTQYF
TRBJ1-5 TRBD1 few TRBV6-6 TGTGCCAGCAGTTCCCAGGGGGGAGAGCCCCAGCATTTT CASSSQGGEPQHF
TRBJ1-2 TRBD1 few TRBV5-4 TGTGCCAGCAGCCCTGGACAGGGGGCGGTTACCTATGGCTACACCTTC CASSPGQGAVTYGYTF
TRBJ1-3 NA NA TRBV4-2 TGTGCCAGCAGCTCGGGCGACAGCAACTCTGGAAACACCATATATTTT CASSSGDSNSGNTIYF
TRBJ2-1 NA NA TRBV30 TGTGCCTGGATTAGAGGGAATGAGCAGTTCTTC CAWIRGNEQFF
TRBJ1-3 NA NA TRBV7-2 TGTGCCAGCAGCTTCCAGGGGATGGGTTCTGGAAACACCATATATTTT CASSFQGMGSGNTIYF
TRBJ1-3 NA NA TRBV7-2 TGTGCCAGCAGAGCCGTCGGGGGAACTGGAAACACCATATATTTT CASRAVGGTGNTIYF
TRBJ1-6 NA NA TRBV18 TGTGCCAGCTCGCCCTCCCCGCTGGGCTTGAATTCACCCCTCCACTTT CASSPSPLGLNSPLHF
TRBJ2-3 TRBD1 few TRBV5-1 TGCGCCAGCAGCCGAGGACAGGGGGGCACAGATACGCAGTATTTT CASSRGQGGTDTQYF
TRBJ2-5 TRBD2 NA TRBV28 TGTGCCAGCAGTTATCTGACTAGCGCCCAAGAGACCCAGTACTTC CASSYLTSAQETQYF
TRBJ1-1 TRBD1 NA TRBV11-2 TGTGCCAGCAGCTTAGGGGGGACAGGGGGGGCTTTCTTT CASSLGGTGGAFF
TRBJ1-6 NA few TRBV2 TGTGCCAGCAGAGCCGCCGGGACAAATAATTCACCCCTCCACTTT CASRAAGTNNSPLHF
TRBJ1-2 NA few TRBV6-5 TGTGCCAGCAAGCCAGGGTCATACTATGGCTACACCTTC CASKPGSYYGYTF
TRBJ2-5 TRBD1 NA TRBV7-6 TGTGCCAGCAGTACAACAGGGGGCCCCAGGGAGACCCAGTACTTC CASSTTGGPRETQYF
TRBJ2-7 TRBD1 NA TRBV7-9 TGTGCCAGCAGCCTTACAACAGGGGACCACGAGCAGTACTTC CASSLTTGDHEQYF
TRBJ2-7 NA few TRBV6-6 TGTGCCAGCAGAAACTGGGGCCTCGGGTTTGACGAGCAGTACTTC CASRNWGLGFDEQYF
TRBJ2-2 TRBD2 few TRBV4-3 TGCGCCAGCAGCCAAGAAAGGCGGGGGGGCAGGGGGGAGCTGTTTTTT CASSQERRGGRGELFF
TRBJ2-5 NA few TRBV19 TGTGCCAGTAGTTCTACTCGACAAGAGACCCAGTACTTC CASSSTRQETQYF
TRBJ1-1 NA NA TRBV7-8 TGTGCCAGCAGCCTCAGGGTGATGAACACTGAAGCTTTCTTT CASSLRVMNTEAFF
TRBJ2-1 NA few TRBV7-6 TGTGCCAGCAGCTTAAATACTTACAATGAGCAGTTCTTC CASSLNTYNEQFF
TRBJ2-1 TRBD1 NA TRBV5-1 TGCGCCAGCAGCTTGGAAGGACAGGGTTACAATGAGCAGTTCTTC CASSLEGQGYNEQFF
TRBJ1-4 NA NA TRBV7-9 TGTGCCAGCAGCTTAGCGTTAGGGGATGAAAAACTGTTTTTT CASSLALGDEKLFF